Each of the 11 T cell receptor beta chains below was sequenced from the same sample in a study of CD8+CD57+ T cells in acquired aplastic anemia. The patients chosen for sequencing had shown expansion of CD8+CD57+ cells (detected by flow cytometry). The use of genomic DNA as template underpinned the TCR beta VDJ and CDR3 profiling. TCRdb passed the reads through MiXCR, listing each CDR3 protein once. This table holds 80,000 or so distinct CDR3 sequences, roughly 72% found once. Sequenced material: sorted CD4+, CD8+, or CD8+CD57+ T cells (not recorded which) from PBMCs. The receptors here all came from a human donor with aplastic anemia.

The chain recombines TRBV13 with TRBJ1-6; D is unclear. This CDR3 contains 14 residues. Germline lookup yields CDR1 PRHDT and CDR2 FYEKMQ (reference sequence). V was shortened by 2 bases and J by 7 bases, with 9 bases between the two germline ends. The CDR3 DNA is TGTGCCAGCAGCTTAAAGGACCGGAATTCACCCCTCCACTTT. As protein: CASSLKDRNSPLHF. The full variable domain, completed using reference TRBV13 and TRBJ1-6, is AAGVIQSPRHLIKEKRETATLKCYPIPRHDTVYWYQQGPGQDPQFLISFYEKMQSDKGSIPDRFSAQQFSDYHSELNMSSLELGDSALYFCASSLKDRNSPLHFGNGTRLTVT.

The chain joins TRBV24-1 to TRBJ2-7, with D possibly matching TRBD1 (5 bases). This CDR3 comprises 16 residues. The germline gives CDR1 KGHDR, CDR2 SFDVKD. Trimming took off 2 bases at V and 3 bases at J, with 16 bases between the two ends. The CDR3 coding sequence is TGTGCCACCAGTGATTCGCTAAGTAGGGGCAACTACGAGCAGTACTTC. Translating it yields CATSDSLSRGNYEQYF.

The CDR3 DNA is TGCAGCGTTGAGACAGGGCCTTATACGCAGTATTTT. Its translation is CSVETGPYTQYF. This chain joins TRBV29-1 and TRBJ2-3, with 7 bases fitting TRBD1. V gave up 3 bases and J gave up 7 bases; unmatched junction bases: 4. The CDR3 consists of 12 residues. CDR1 and CDR2 from the germline V gene are SQVTM and ANQGSEA.

The J gene is TRBJ2-6, the V gene TRBV24-1; D is possibly TRBD1 (7 bases). V dropped 4 bases and J dropped 3 bases, with 12 bases sitting between them. The CDR3 is 16 residues long. Germline CDR1 KGHDR, CDR2 SFDVKD. CDR3: CATSDYRGGGANVLTF. The CDR3 DNA is TGTGCCACCAGTGACTACAGGGGAGGTGGGGCCAACGTCCTGACTTTC.

The chain employs TRBV9 and TRBJ2-7, with D possibly TRBD1 on 5 matching bases. Trimming left V 3 bases short and J 2 bases short, with 12 bases between. Germline values: CDR1 SGDLS, CDR2 YYNGEE. The CDR3 extends over 14 amino acids. CDR3 DNA: TGTGCCAGCAGCGGAACAGGCCCTACCTACGAGCAGTACTTC. It is translated as CASSGTGPTYEQYF. The complete variable domain, with remaining parts taken from reference TRBV9 and TRBJ2-7, reads DSGVTQTPKHLITATGQRVTLRCSPRSGDLSVYWYQQSLDQGLQFLIQYYNGEERAKGNILERFSAQQFPDLHSELNLSSLELGDSALYFCASSGTGPTYEQYFGPGTRLTVT.

This clonotype showed up many times. The gene calls are TRBV25-1 and TRBJ2-5; D tentatively reads TRBD1 or TRBD2 (6 bases each). CDR3 length equals 14 residues. Germline CDR1 MGHDK, CDR2 SYGVNS. Trimming removed 1 base from V and 5 bases from J, with 11 bases in between. The CDR3 nucleotides are TGTGCCAGCAGTGAATCGGAAGGGGGGGAGACCCAGTACTTC. Translation gives CASSESEGGETQYF.

The J gene is TRBJ2-7, the V gene TRBV7-6; tentatively, D is TRBD2 (5 bases). The length of the CDR3 is 13 residues. V dropped 1 base and J dropped 7 bases, with 11 bases sitting between them. Germline lookup yields CDR1 SGHVS and CDR2 FNYEAQ. In DNA form, the CDR3 reads TGTGCCAGCAGCTTAGTGACCGGGGATGAGCAGTACTTC. This sequence encodes CASSLVTGDEQYF.

This clonotype was counted once. CDR3 residues: CSARDADGNQPQHF. CDR3 coding DNA: TGCAGTGCTAGAGATGCGGACGGGAATCAGCCCCAGCATTTT. The V gene is TRBV20-1, the J gene TRBJ1-5; D is unresolved. CDR3 length: 14 amino acids. V shed 0 bases and J shed 4 bases, with 10 bases lying between them. The V gene's germline CDR1 is DFQATT and CDR2 SNEGSKA (reference sequence).

J is TRBJ2-5 and V is TRBV24-1, with no clear D. Germline CDR1 and CDR2: KGHDR and SFDVKD. The CDR3 has 14 amino acids. V lost 3 bases, J lost 0 bases, and 7 bases lay in between. The CDR3 spells CATSDVGNQETQYF. The CDR3, as DNA: TGTGCCACCAGTGATGTGGGGAACCAAGAGACCCAGTACTTC.

This chain uses TRBV19 with TRBJ1-1; D is ambiguous. The V and J ends lost 2 bases and 1 base respectively, with 8 bases between them. Germline V CDR1 and CDR2: LNHDA, SQIVND (reference sequence). The CDR3 extends over 14 amino acids. The CDR3 region has the DNA TGTGCCAGTAGTATAAGCGGAAGGAACACTGAAGCTTTCTTT. Residues: CASSISGRNTEAFF.

This chain connects TRBV19 to TRBJ1-1, with D possibly matching TRBD1 (6 bases). Germline loops: CDR1 LNHDA, CDR2 SQIVND (reference sequence). V lost 1 base and J lost 7, with 10 bases in between. The CDR3 is made up of 13 amino acids. CDR3 nucleotides: TGTGCCAGTAGTATAGGACAGGTGAATGAAGCTTTCTTT. Its protein is CASSIGQVNEAFF.